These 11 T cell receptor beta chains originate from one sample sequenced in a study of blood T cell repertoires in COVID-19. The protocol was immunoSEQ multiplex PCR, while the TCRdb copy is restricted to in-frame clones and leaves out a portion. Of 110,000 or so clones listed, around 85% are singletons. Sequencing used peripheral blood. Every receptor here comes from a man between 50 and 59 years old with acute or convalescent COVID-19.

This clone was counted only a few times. The CDR3 DNA reads TGTGCCAGCAGCCCAGGGACTAGCGGGAGGGCCTGGGAGACCCAGTACTTC. Protein sequence: CASSPGTSGRAWETQYF. V gene TRBV11-3 combines with J gene TRBJ2-5; 16 bases agree with TRBD2. Germline lookup yields CDR1 SGHNT and CDR2 YENEEA. This CDR3 has 17 amino acids. Trimming at V came to 5 bases and at J to 5 bases, leaving 8 bases not matched to a gene.

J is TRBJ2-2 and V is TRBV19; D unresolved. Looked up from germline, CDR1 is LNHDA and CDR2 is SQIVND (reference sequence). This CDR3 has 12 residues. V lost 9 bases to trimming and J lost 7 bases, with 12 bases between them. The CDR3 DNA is TGTGCCAGCGGAGACGGCCTCGGGGAGCTGTTTTTT. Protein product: CASGDGLGELFF.

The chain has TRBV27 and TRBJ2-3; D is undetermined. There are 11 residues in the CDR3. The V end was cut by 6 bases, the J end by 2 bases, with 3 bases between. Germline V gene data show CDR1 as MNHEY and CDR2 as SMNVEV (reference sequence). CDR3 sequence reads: CASSHTDTQYF. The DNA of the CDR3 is TGTGCCAGCAGCCACACAGATACGCAGTATTTT.

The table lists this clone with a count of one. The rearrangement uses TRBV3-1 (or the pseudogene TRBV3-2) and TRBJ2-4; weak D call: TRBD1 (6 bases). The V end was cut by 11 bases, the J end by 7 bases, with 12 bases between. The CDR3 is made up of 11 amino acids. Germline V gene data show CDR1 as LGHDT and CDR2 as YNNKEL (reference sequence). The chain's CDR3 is CAATRGNIQYF. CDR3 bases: TGTGCCGCAACAAGGGGGAACATTCAGTACTTC.

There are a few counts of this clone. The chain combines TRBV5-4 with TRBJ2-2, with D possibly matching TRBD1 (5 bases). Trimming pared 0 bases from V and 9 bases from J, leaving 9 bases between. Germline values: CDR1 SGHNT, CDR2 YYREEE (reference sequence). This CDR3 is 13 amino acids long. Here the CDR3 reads CASSLGSGRELFF. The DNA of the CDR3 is TGTGCCAGCAGCTTGGGGTCAGGGAGGGAGCTGTTTTTT.

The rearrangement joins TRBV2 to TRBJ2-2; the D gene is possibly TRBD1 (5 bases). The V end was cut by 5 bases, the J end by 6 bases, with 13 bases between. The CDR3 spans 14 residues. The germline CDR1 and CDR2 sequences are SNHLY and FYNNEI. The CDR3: CASSKGQGSGELFF. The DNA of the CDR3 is TGTGCCAGCAGTAAAGGGCAGGGTTCCGGGGAGCTGTTTTTT.

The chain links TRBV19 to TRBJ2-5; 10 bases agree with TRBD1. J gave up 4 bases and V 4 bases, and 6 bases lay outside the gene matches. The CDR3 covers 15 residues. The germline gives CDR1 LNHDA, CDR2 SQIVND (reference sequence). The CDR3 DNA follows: TGTGCCAGTAGTACGACAGGGGGCTTTTTAGAGACCCAGTACTTC. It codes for CASSTTGGFLETQYF.

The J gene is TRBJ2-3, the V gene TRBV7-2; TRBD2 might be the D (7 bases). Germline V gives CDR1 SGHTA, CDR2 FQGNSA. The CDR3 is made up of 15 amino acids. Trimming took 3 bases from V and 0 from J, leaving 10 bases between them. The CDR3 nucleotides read TGTGCCAGCAGCTTGGGGGGGCTAAGCACAGATACGCAGTATTTT. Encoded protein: CASSLGGLSTDTQYF.

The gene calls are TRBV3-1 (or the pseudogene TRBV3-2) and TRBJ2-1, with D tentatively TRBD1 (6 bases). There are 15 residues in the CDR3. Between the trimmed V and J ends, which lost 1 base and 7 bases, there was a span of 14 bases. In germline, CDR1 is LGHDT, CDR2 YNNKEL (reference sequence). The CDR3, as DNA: TGTGCCAGCAGCCAAGGGACGGACAGCTTAAATGAGCAGTTCTTC. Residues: CASSQGTDSLNEQFF.

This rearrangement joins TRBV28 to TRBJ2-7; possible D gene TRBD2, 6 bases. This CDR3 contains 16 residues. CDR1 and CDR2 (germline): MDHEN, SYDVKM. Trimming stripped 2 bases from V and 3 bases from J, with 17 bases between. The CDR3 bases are TGTGCCAGCAGTTTACCGGGACTCTCGCTAGGCTACGAGCAGTACTTC. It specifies CASSLPGLSLGYEQYF.

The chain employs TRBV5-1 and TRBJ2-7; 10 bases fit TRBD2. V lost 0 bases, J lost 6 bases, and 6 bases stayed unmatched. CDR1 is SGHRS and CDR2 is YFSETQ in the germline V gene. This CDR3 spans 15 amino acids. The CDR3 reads CASSLAISGGSEQYF. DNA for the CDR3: TGCGCCAGCAGCTTGGCCATTAGCGGGGGGTCCGAGCAGTACTTC. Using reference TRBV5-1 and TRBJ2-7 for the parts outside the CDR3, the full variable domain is KAGVTQTPRYLIKTRGQQVTLSCSPISGHRSVSWYQQTPGQGLQFLFEYFSETQRNKGNFPGRFSGRQFSNSRSEMNVSTLELGDSALYLCASSLAISGGSEQYFGPGTRLTVT.